By sample share, the clone carrying this T cell receptor (beta chain) is large. The antigen remains undetermined. This sample was included in a study of liver allograft versus peripheral blood T cells. Overall study: Comparisons were made between T cell receptor repertoires found in transplanted livers and those circulating in recipients' peripheral blood. Study-wide findings and caveats: Peripheral blood T cell receptor repertoires reportedly differed from those found within liver allografts.

TCRdb reprocessed the reads via MiXCR and lists one record per CDR3 protein. Here the sample spans about 8,400 distinct CDR3 sequences, approximately 17% being singletons. V shed 4 bases and J 5 bases; nucleotides not matched to a gene: 7. CDR3 length: 16 amino acids. Germline V gene sequence: CDR1 LNHDA, CDR2 SQIVND (reference sequence). The chain has TRBV19 and TRBJ1-6; 8 bases line up with TRBD1. This TCR was sampled from a human patient who had a liver transplant. Part of the T cells may come from the graft donor. The CDR3 protein is CASSTGQGADNSPLHF. CDR3 coding DNA: TGTGCCAGTAGTACCGGACAGGGTGCCGATAATTCACCCCTCCACTTT.